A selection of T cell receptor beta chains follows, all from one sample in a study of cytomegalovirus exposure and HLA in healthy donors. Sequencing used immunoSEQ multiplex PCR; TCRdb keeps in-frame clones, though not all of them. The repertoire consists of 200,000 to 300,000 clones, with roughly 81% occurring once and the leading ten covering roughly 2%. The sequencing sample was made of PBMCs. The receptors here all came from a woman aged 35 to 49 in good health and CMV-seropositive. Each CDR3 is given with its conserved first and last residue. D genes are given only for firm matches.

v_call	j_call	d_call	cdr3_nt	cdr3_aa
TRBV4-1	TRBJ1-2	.	TGCGCCAGCAGCCAAGATATTGGGGGCAACTATGGCTACACCTTC	CASSQDIGGNYGYTF
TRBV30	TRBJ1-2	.	TGTGCCTGGAGGTACAGAGAAAACTATGGCTACACCTTC	CAWRYRENYGYTF
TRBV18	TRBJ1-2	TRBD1	TGTGCCAGCTCACCGGCAGGGGGAAGCTATGGCTACACCTTC	CASSPAGGSYGYTF
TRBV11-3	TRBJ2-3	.	TGTGCCAGCAGCTTAGGGGCAGGGGATACGCAGTATTTT	CASSLGAGDTQYF
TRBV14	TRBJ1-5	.	TGTGCCAGCAGCTTCACAGGGAATCAGCCCCAGCATTTT	CASSFTGNQPQHF
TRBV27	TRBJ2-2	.	TGTGCCAGCAGTTTAACGTGGTCGTCGGGACTGAACACCGGGGAGCTGTTTTTT	CASSLTWSSGLNTGELFF
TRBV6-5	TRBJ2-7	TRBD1	TGTGCCAGCAGTTGGGGACAGGGCAACTGCGAGCAGTACTTC	CASSWGQGNCEQYF
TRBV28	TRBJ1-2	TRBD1	TGTGCCAGCAGCCTCCCAGGGGGATCTGGCTACACCTTC	CASSLPGGSGYTF
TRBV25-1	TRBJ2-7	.	TGTGCCAGCAGGAGGGGGGGATCCTACGAGCAGTACTTC	CASRRGGSYEQYF
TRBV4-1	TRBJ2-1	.	TGCGCCAGCGGAGTCAACAATGAGCAGTTCTTC	CASGVNNEQFF
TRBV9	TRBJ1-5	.	TGTGCCAGCAGCCAGAGCGGGAGTAGCAATCAGCCCCAGCATTTT	CASSQSGSSNQPQHF